This passage covers 18 T cell receptor beta chains from one sample sequenced in a study of cytomegalovirus exposure and HLA in healthy donors. Both 60 Vbeta primers and 13 Jbeta primers went into the PCR. Sequencing used immunoSEQ multiplex PCR; TCRdb keeps in-frame clones, though not all of them. The sample consists of some 180,000 clones, about four fifths of them appearing once. What was sequenced was PBMCs. Receptors were obtained from a woman aged 25-40 years in good health and CMV-seropositive.

CDR3 amino acids: CASSLRVHRADYEQYF. CDR3 bases: TGTGCCAGCAGCTTACGTGTGCACAGGGCGGACTACGAGCAGTACTTC. The chain couples TRBV7-8 to TRBJ2-7, with D perhaps TRBD1 (6 bases). The germline V and J ends were trimmed by 2 bases and 3 bases, with 17 bases remaining between them. The germline V gene has CDR1 SGHVS and CDR2 FQNEAQ. The CDR3 runs to 16 residues.

This clone came up a few times. Other DNA variants within this sample encode the same CDR3. The genes are TRBV10-3 and TRBJ1-5, with D perhaps matching TRBD1 (6 bases). The CDR3 spans 14 residues. Between the trimmed V and J ends, which lost 5 bases and 0 bases, there was a span of 8 bases. CDR1 and CDR2 from the germline V gene are ENHRY and SYGVKD. In DNA, the CDR3 is TGTGCCATCAGTAGGACAGATAGCAATCAGCCCCAGCATTTT. It specifies CAISRTDSNQPQHF.

About this clone itself: An end of the junction does not agree with germline; a read error may underlie this. This chain uses TRBV2 with TRBJ2-7; 9 nucleotides align to TRBD2. Germline V gene data show CDR1 as SNHLY and CDR2 as FYNNEI. The CDR3 totals 15 residues. The CDR3 spells CASSDPLAGNYGQYF. In DNA form, the CDR3 reads TGTGCCAGCAGCGACCCCCTAGCGGGGAATTACGGGCAGTACTTC.

V is TRBV28 and J is TRBJ1-5; tentatively, D is TRBD1 (5 bases). The CDR3 is made up of 14 amino acids. V lost 1 base to trimming and J lost 10 bases, with 14 bases between them. Germline assignment: CDR1 MDHEN and CDR2 SYDVKM. The CDR3 loop is CASSLLWGGEPQHF. The CDR3 region has the DNA TGTGCCAGCAGTTTATTATGGGGGGGGGAACCCCAGCATTTT. The full variable domain, completed using reference TRBV28 and TRBJ1-5, is DVKVTQSSRYLVKRTGEKVFLECVQDMDHENMFWYRQDPGLGLRLIYFSYDVKMKEKGDIPEGYSVSREKKERFSLILESASTNQTSMYLCASSLLWGGEPQHFGDGTRLSIL.

The chain links TRBV15 to TRBJ2-1; 7 positions match TRBD2. Trimming cost V 3 bases and J 1 base; bases outside gene matches: 6. Germline loops: CDR1 LNHNV, CDR2 YYDKDF (reference sequence). The CDR3 is 16 amino acids. CDR3 region: CATSRGVGGSYNEQFF. In DNA form, the CDR3 reads TGTGCCACCAGCAGGGGGGTCGGGGGGTCCTACAATGAGCAGTTCTTC.

V is TRBV15 and J is TRBJ2-7; 9 nucleotides line up with TRBD2. The CDR3 runs 16 residues. Germline loops: CDR1 LNHNV, CDR2 YYDKDF (reference sequence). After removal of 6 bases from V and 6 bases from J, the junction contained 15 bases not matched to a gene. The CDR3 loop is CATSFRGREGGSEQYF. The CDR3 coding sequence is TGTGCCACCAGTTTTAGGGGGCGGGAGGGGGGGAGCGAGCAGTACTTC. The full variable domain, with the rest looked up from reference TRBV15 and TRBJ2-7, is DAMVIQNPRYQVTQFGKPVTLSCSQTLNHNVMYWYQQKSSQAPKLLFHYYDKDFNNEADTPDNFQSRRPNTSFCFLDIRSPGLGDTAMYLCATSFRGREGGSEQYFGPGTRLTVT.

V is TRBV7-8 and J is TRBJ2-5; TRBD2 is a possible D gene (5 bases). With 2 bases removed from V and 5 bases from J, the gap between germline ends came to 21 bases. The length of the CDR3 is 17 residues. CDR1 is SGHVS and CDR2 is FQNEAQ in the germline V gene. The DNA of the CDR3 is TGTGCCAGCAGCTTATCGAAGAACCCACCGCCGGGGGAGACCCAGTACTTC. It translates to CASSLSKNPPPGETQYF.

The chain couples TRBV28 to TRBJ2-5; 10 bases map to TRBD1. The CDR3 runs 15 residues. J gave up 5 bases and V 8 bases, and 11 bases lay outside the gene matches. Germline V gene sequence: CDR1 MDHEN, CDR2 SYDVKM. CDR3 sequence: CASFPGTGAGETQYF. CDR3 nucleotides: TGTGCCAGCTTCCCCGGGACAGGGGCCGGGGAGACCCAGTACTTC.

The V call is TRBV12-2, the J call TRBJ2-1; the table's D gene call, TRBD1, was not cross checked with the DNA. TRBV12-2 counts as a pseudogene. This CDR3 has 19 amino acids. The chain's CDR3 is CASRFSPDRKPSSYNEQFF. The DNA for the CDR3 is TGTGCAAGTCGCTTCTCACCTGACAGGAAGCCCTCCTCCTACAATGAGCAGTTCTTC.

This clone was counted a single time. The V and J genes are TRBV6-6 and TRBJ1-5; 7 nucleotides match TRBD1. The germline CDR1 and CDR2 sequences are MNHNY and SVGAGI (reference sequence). CDR3 length equals 15 residues. Trimming took 6 bases from V and 4 from J; bases not matched to a gene: 9. CDR3: CASSLKQGTNQPQHF. The CDR3 nucleotides read TGTGCCAGCAGCCTAAAACAGGGGACGAATCAGCCCCAGCATTTT.

The sample holds one count of this clone. This rearrangement joins TRBV5-1 to TRBJ1-1, with D uncertain. The length of the CDR3 is 15 residues. The V end was cut by 0 bases, the J end by 0 bases, with 9 bases between. CDR1 and CDR2 from the germline V gene are SGHRS and YFSETQ. Here the CDR3 DNA reads TGCGCCAGCAGCTTGGGGGCCGATGTGAACACTGAAGCTTTCTTT. It translates to CASSLGADVNTEAFF.

The V call is TRBV4-2, the J call TRBJ2-7, with TRBD1 matching over 12 bases. The CDR3 extends over 15 amino acids. Trimming at V came to 0 bases and at J to 7 bases, leaving 4 bases not matched to a gene. The germline CDR1 and CDR2 sequences are LGHNA and YNFKEQ. This chain's CDR3 is CASSQDGTGGGEQYF. The CDR3, as DNA: TGTGCCAGCAGCCAAGACGGGACAGGGGGCGGGGAGCAGTACTTC.

This sequence joins TRBV18 and TRBJ1-1; no firm D call. The CDR3 contains 12 residues. V lost 3 bases to trimming and J lost 9 bases, with 11 bases between them. The germline V gene encodes CDR1 KGHSH and CDR2 LQKENI. The CDR3 spells CASSPGRDQAFF. In DNA, the CDR3 is TGTGCCAGCTCACCCGGGAGGGATCAAGCTTTCTTT.

This clone was seen a handful of times. The chain links TRBV28 to TRBJ1-6; D is ambiguous. Trimming shortened V by 3 bases and J by 6 bases, and 12 bases separated the two germline ends. CDR1 and CDR2 (germline): MDHEN, SYDVKM. The CDR3 length is 15 residues. The CDR3: CASSFSGAGNSPLHF. Here the CDR3 DNA reads TGTGCCAGCAGTTTCTCGGGCGCGGGTAATTCACCCCTCCACTTT.

This clone was picked up one time. The chain is built from TRBV13 and TRBJ2-3, with D possibly matching TRBD2 (5 bases). Germline CDR1 and CDR2: PRHDT and FYEKMQ (reference sequence). The CDR3 totals 16 residues. V was pared by 5 bases and J by 1 base, with 16 bases between. As DNA, the CDR3 is TGTGCCAGCAGCGAGGGCCAGGTGGTGCGCACAGATACGCAGTATTTT. The encoded protein is CASSEGQVVRTDTQYF.

This clone has a single count. This chain joins TRBV27 and TRBJ1-6; no clear D. The V end was cut by 6 bases, the J end by 10 bases, with 13 bases between. The germline gives CDR1 MNHEY, CDR2 SMNVEV (reference sequence). The CDR3 extends over 13 amino acids. As DNA, the CDR3 is TGTGCCAGCAGGCGCGCGGGAGGATCACCCCTCCACTTT. It codes for CASRRAGGSPLHF.

J is TRBJ2-1 and V is TRBV5-1; perhaps TRBD1 as D (5 bases). Deletions cut 4 bases from V and 8 bases from J, with 16 bases between. The CDR3 is made up of 14 amino acids. Germline V lookup: CDR1 SGHRS, CDR2 YFSETQ. DNA for the CDR3: TGCGCCAGCAGCCCGACGGCGCAAGGGGATGAGCAGTTCTTC. Translating gives CASSPTAQGDEQFF. Full variable domain (missing parts from reference TRBV5-1 and TRBJ2-1): KAGVTQTPRYLIKTRGQQVTLSCSPISGHRSVSWYQQTPGQGLQFLFEYFSETQRNKGNFPGRFSGRQFSNSRSEMNVSTLELGDSALYLCASSPTAQGDEQFFGPGTRLTVL.

The chain uses TRBV12-5 and TRBJ2-7; perhaps TRBD2 as D (5 bases). Trimming took 0 bases from V and 4 from J, leaving 16 bases between them. Per germline, CDR1 LGHNT and CDR2 FRNRAP. The CDR3 is made up of 16 amino acids. CDR3: CASGLVLGRTGYEQYF. CDR3 in DNA: TGTGCTAGTGGTTTGGTTCTTGGGAGAACTGGTTACGAGCAGTACTTC.